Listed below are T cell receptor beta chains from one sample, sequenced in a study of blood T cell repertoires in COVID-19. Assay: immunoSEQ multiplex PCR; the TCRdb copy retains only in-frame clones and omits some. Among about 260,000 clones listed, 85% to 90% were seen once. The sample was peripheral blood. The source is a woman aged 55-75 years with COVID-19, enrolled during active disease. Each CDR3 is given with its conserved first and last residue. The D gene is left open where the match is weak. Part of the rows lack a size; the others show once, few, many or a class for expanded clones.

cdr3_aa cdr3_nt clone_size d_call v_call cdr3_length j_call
CASSPGTANEQYF TGTGCCAGTAGCCCCGGGACAGCTAACGAGCAGTACTTC . TRBD1 TRBV19 13 TRBJ2-7
CASNPGQGGTEAFF TGTGCCAGCAACCCAGGACAGGGGGGCACTGAAGCTTTCTTT . TRBD1 TRBV6-5 14 TRBJ1-1
CASRPGLAGGRRVYEQYF TGTGCCAGCAGGCCGGGACTAGCGGGAGGTAGGCGGGTCTACGAGCAGTACTTC few TRBD2 TRBV27 18 TRBJ2-7
CASEQGALEDTQYF TGCGCCAGCGAACAGGGGGCCTTGGAAGATACGCAGTATTTT . TRBD1 TRBV5-1 14 TRBJ2-3
CASSGGFGANVLTF TGTGCCAGCAGCGGAGGGTTCGGGGCCAACGTCCTGACTTTC . . TRBV9 14 TRBJ2-6
CASSLPGRRGPYEQYF TGTGCCAGCAGCCTGCCTGGGCGGAGGGGACCCTACGAGCAGTACTTC . . TRBV11-2 16 TRBJ2-7
CASSLQGAGTEAFF TGCGCCAGCAGCTTGCAGGGGGCGGGCACTGAAGCTTTCTTT . TRBD1 TRBV5-1 14 TRBJ1-1
CASSFPPRGVYEQYF TGTGCCAGCAGTTTCCCCCCCAGGGGTGTATACGAGCAGTACTTC . . TRBV28 15 TRBJ2-7
CASTVGQGAREQYF TGTGCCAGCACCGTGGGACAGGGGGCGAGGGAGCAGTACTTC many TRBD1 TRBV28 14 TRBJ2-7
CASSYDRRATEAFF TGTGCCAGCAGTTATGACAGGCGGGCCACTGAAGCTTTCTTT once . TRBV2 14 TRBJ1-1
CASRVPGTGTYEQYF TGTGCCAGCAGGGTACCCGGGACAGGGACCTACGAGCAGTACTTC . TRBD1 TRBV6-5 15 TRBJ2-7
CASSQGGGGTRQETQYF TGTGCCAGCAGCCAAGGGGGAGGCGGGACTCGACAAGAGACCCAGTACTTC . . TRBV3-1/TRBV3-2 17 TRBJ2-5
CASSVRGGTRQETQYF TGTGCCAGCAGTGTTCGAGGCGGGACGAGACAAGAGACCCAGTACTTC . . TRBV27 16 TRBJ2-5
CASSPSGGSNQPQHF TGTGCCAGCAGCCCCTCAGGGGGGAGCAATCAGCCCCAGCATTTT . TRBD1 TRBV6-2/TRBV6-3 15 TRBJ1-5
CASSQSGLAGYNEQFF TGTGCCAGCAGCCAATCGGGACTAGCGGGATACAATGAGCAGTTCTTC . TRBD2 TRBV5-6 16 TRBJ2-1
CASSQRQHHGYTF TGTGCCAGCAGCCAAAGACAGCATCATGGCTACACCTTC few . TRBV14 13 TRBJ1-2
CASTQGSMDGYTF TGTGCCAGCACACAGGGTAGTATGGATGGCTACACCTTC . . TRBV25-1 13 TRBJ1-2
CASSLFGGYGQGTEAFF TGTGCCAGCAGTTTGTTTGGGGGATATGGACAGGGCACTGAAGCTTTCTTT . TRBD1 TRBV28 17 TRBJ1-1
CASSLIGRSLTTNIQYF TGTGCCAGCAGTTTAATCGGGCGGTCCCTGACTACAAACATTCAGTACTTC . . TRBV28 17 TRBJ2-4
CSVPSGSSRYEQYF TGCAGCGTTCCAAGCGGGAGCTCTCGATACGAGCAGTACTTC . TRBD2 TRBV29-1 14 TRBJ2-7
CASSPDRTNFYNSPLHF TGTGCCAGCTCACCGGACAGGACAAATTTTTATAATTCACCCCTCCACTTT . TRBD1 TRBV18 17 TRBJ1-6
CAISDDRGMRYGYTF TGTGCCATCAGTGACGACAGGGGAATGAGGTATGGCTACACCTTC . TRBD1 TRBV10-3 15 TRBJ1-2
CASSLGLAVQETQYF TGTGCCAGCAGCTTAGGACTAGCGGTTCAAGAGACCCAGTACTTC . TRBD2 TRBV5-4 15 TRBJ2-5
CASSQDPGLVYGYTF TGTGCCAGCAGCCAAGACCCGGGTCTGGTGTATGGCTACACCTTC . . TRBV4-2 15 TRBJ1-2
CASSSRDRNTEAFF TGTGCCAGCAGCTCCCGGGACAGGAACACTGAAGCTTTCTTT . TRBD1 TRBV5-6 14 TRBJ1-1
CASSVEGRISYGYTF TGTGCCAGCAGCGTAGAGGGGCGGATTTCTTATGGCTACACCTTC once . TRBV9 15 TRBJ1-2
CASSRGLAGGGETQYF TGTGCCAGCAGCCGGGGACTAGCGGGAGGGGGAGAGACCCAGTACTTC . TRBD2 TRBV7-2 16 TRBJ2-5